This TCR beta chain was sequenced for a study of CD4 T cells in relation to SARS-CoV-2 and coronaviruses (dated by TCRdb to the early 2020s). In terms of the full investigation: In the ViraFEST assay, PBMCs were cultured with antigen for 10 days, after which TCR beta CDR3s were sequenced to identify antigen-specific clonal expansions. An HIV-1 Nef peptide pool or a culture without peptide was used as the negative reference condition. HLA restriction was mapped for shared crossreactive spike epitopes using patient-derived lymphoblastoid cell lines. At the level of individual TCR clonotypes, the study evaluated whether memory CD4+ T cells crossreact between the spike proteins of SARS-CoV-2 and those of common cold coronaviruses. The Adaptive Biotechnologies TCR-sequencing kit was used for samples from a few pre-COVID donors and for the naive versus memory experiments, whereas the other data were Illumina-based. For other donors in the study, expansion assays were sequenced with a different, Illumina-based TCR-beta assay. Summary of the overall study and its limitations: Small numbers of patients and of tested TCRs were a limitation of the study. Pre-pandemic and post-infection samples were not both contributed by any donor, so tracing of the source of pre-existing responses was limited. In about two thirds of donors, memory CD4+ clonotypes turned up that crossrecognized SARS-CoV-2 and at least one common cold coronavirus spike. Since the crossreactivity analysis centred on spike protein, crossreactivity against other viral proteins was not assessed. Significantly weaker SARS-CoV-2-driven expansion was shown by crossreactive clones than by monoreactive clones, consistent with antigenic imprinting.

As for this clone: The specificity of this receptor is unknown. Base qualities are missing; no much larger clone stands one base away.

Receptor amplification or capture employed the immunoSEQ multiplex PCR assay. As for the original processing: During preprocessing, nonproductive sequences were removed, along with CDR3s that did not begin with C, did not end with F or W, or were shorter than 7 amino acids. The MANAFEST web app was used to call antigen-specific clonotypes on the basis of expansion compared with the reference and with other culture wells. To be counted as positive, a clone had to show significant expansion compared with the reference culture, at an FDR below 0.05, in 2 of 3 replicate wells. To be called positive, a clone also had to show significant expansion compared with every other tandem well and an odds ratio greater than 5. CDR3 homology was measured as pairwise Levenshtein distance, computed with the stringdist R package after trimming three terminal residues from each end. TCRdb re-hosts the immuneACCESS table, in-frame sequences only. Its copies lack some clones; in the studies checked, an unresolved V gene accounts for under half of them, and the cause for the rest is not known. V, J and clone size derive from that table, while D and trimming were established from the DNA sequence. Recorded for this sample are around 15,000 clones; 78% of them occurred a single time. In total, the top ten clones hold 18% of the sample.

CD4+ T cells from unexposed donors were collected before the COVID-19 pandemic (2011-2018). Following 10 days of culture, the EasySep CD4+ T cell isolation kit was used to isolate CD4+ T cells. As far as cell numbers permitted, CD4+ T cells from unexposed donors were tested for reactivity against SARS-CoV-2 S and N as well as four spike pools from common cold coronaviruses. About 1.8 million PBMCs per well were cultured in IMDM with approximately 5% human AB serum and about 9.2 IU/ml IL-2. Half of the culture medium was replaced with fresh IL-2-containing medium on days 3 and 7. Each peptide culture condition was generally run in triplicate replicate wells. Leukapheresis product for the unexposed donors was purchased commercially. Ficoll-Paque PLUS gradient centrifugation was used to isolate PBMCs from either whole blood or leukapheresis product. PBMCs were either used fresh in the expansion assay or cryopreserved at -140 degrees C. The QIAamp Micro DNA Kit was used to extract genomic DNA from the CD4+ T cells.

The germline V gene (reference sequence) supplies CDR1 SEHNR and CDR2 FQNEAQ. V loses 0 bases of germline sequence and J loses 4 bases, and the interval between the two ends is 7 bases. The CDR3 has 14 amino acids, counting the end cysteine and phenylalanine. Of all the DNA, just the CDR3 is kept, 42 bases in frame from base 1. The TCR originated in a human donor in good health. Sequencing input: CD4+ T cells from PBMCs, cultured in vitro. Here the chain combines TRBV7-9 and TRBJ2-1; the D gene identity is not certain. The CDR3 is CASSLASHYNEQFF. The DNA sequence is TGTGCCAGCAGCTTAGCGTCCCATTACAATGAGCAGTTCTTC. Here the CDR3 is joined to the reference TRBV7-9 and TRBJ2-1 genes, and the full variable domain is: DTGVSQNPRHKITKRGQNVTFRCDPISEHNRLYWYRQTLGQGPEFLTYFQNEAQLEKSRLLSDRFSAERPKGSFSTLEIQRTEQGDSAMYLCASSLASHYNEQFFGPGTRLTVL.